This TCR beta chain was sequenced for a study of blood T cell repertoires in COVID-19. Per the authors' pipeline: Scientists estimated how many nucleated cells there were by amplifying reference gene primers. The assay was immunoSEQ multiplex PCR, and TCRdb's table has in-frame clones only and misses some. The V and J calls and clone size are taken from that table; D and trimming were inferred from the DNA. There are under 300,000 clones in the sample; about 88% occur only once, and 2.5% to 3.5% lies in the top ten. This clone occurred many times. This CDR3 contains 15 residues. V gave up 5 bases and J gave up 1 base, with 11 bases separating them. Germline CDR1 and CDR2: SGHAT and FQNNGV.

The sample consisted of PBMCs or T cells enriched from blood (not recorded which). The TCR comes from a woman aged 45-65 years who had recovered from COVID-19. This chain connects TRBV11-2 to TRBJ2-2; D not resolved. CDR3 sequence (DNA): TGTGCCAGCAGCCACCGGTCCCAGAACACCGGGGAGCTGTTTTTT. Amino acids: CASSHRSQNTGELFF.